Shown below are 14 T cell receptor beta chains from a single sample sequenced in a study of blood T cells in healthy people across ages. Primers used in a second PCR of roughly 6 to 11 cycles were a sample-barcoded 5' primer and a J-beta primer mix. MiXCR was run by TCRdb on the 5' RACE reads, yielding one entry per CDR3 protein. Here the sample spans hundreds of thousands of distinct CDR3 sequences, approximately 29% being singletons. The material sequenced was blood. All receptors derive from a woman older than 75 in good health.

This clonotype occurred many times. V is TRBV7-9 and J is TRBJ2-3; D could derive from TRBD1 or TRBD2 (6 bases each). V was cut by 10 bases and J by 1 base, with 15 bases left in between. CDR1 is SEHNR, CDR2 FQNEAQ, per germline (reference sequence). The CDR3 extends over 14 amino acids. The CDR3 DNA is TGTGCCACCCAAGTCGGGGGCGGCACAGATACGCAGTATTTT. Translation gives CATQVGGGTDTQYF. Complete variable domain (other parts from reference TRBV7-9 and TRBJ2-3): DTGVSQNPRHKITKRGQNVTFRCDPISEHNRLYWYRQTLGQGPEFLTYFQNEAQLEKSRLLSDRFSAERPKGSFSTLEIQRTEQGDSAMYLCATQVGGGTDTQYFGPGTRLTVL.

At least ten counts were recorded for this clonotype. The CDR3: CASRKGPSPDNEQFF. The CDR3 bases are TGTGCCAGCAGAAAGGGACCCTCCCCCGACAATGAGCAGTTCTTC. This chain uses TRBV2 with TRBJ2-1, with D possibly called TRBD1 or TRBD2 (5 bases each). The CDR3 spans 15 residues. Germline V gene sequence: CDR1 SNHLY, CDR2 FYNNEI. Trimming cost V 6 bases and J 5 bases, with 17 bases left between them.

This chain links TRBV7-2 with TRBJ2-5, with 8 nucleotides matching TRBD2. The junction had 10 bases not matched to a gene; V was cut back by 1 base and J by 3 bases. This CDR3 has 17 amino acids. Germline lookup yields CDR1 SGHTA and CDR2 FQGNSA. In nucleotides, the CDR3 is TGTGCCAGCAGCTTAGATCCGGGACTAGATCCCGAAGAGACCCAGTACTTC. Translation: CASSLDPGLDPEETQYF.

This clonotype has a single count. The conserved final phenylalanine or tryptophan is absent from the CDR3, which likely points to a read error. The chain uses TRBV7-3 and TRBJ2-7; no definite D call. Between the trimmed V and J ends, which lost 5 bases and 3 bases, there was a span of 14 bases. The CDR3 is 14 amino acids. Germline V gene lookup returns CDR1 SGHTA and CDR2 FQGTGA. Here the CDR3 reads CASSPGPSSYEQYL. DNA for the CDR3: TGTGCCAGCAGCCCCGGACCCTCGAGCTACGAGCAGTACTTA.

V and J are TRBV28 and TRBJ1-4, with 11 bases fitting TRBD1. The germline V gene has CDR1 MDHEN and CDR2 SYDVKM. This CDR3 region has 19 residues. With 5 bases clipped from V and 4 bases from J, the junction kept 15 bases outside the gene matches. The CDR3: CASSPHSLGQGAVNEKLFF. In DNA, the CDR3 is TGTGCCAGCAGTCCTCATTCCCTTGGACAGGGGGCGGTTAATGAAAAACTGTTTTTT.

This clonotype has ten or more counts. V usage is TRBV20-1 and J usage is TRBJ2-1, with 9 bases lining up with TRBD2. After removal of 3 bases from V and 9 bases from J, the junction contained 9 bases not matched to a gene. Germline V gives CDR1 DFQATT, CDR2 SNEGSKA (reference sequence). The CDR3 has 14 residues. The CDR3 nucleotides read TGCAGTGCTAGTGCGGGGGGGGGTACAGTTGAGCAGTTCTTC. It translates to CSASAGGGTVEQFF.

V is TRBV19 and J is TRBJ1-6; D gene unclear. CDR3 length: 12 residues. V was cut by 10 bases and J by 7 bases, with 11 bases left in between. Looked up from germline, CDR1 is LNHDA and CDR2 is SQIVND (reference sequence). The CDR3 bases are TGTGCCACCGAAGGAGGGAATTCACCCCTCCACTTT. Protein sequence: CATEGGNSPLHF.

The rearrangement joins TRBV10-3 to TRBJ2-1; 11 bases map to TRBD2. The end of the DNA aligns better with TRBJ2-7, so the J call may be wrong. Germline values: CDR1 ENHRY, CDR2 SYGVKD. This CDR3 is built from 13 residues. The CDR3 sequence: CAISGRAYNEQYF. DNA for the CDR3: TGTGCCATTAGCGGGAGGGCGTACAATGAGCAGTACTTC.

This clonotype was detected a few times. The chain recombines TRBV20-1 with TRBJ1-2; 9 positions agree with TRBD1. Per germline, CDR1 DFQATT and CDR2 SNEGSKA (reference sequence). With 6 bases clipped from V and 5 bases from J, the junction kept 13 bases outside the gene matches. The CDR3 covers 15 residues. CDR3 in DNA: TGCAGTGCGTGGACAGGGGAATCGCCCGGGTATGGCTACACCTTC. This sequence encodes CSAWTGESPGYGYTF.

This clonotype was seen at least ten times. CDR3 in DNA: TGTGCCAGCAGCCAAGACACGGACAGGCCCCAAGAGACCCAGTACTTC. This gives the protein CASSQDTDRPQETQYF. This rearrangement joins TRBV4-2 to TRBJ2-5, with 7 bases aligning to TRBD1. The CDR3 is 16 amino acids. Germline CDR1 is LGHNA and CDR2 is YNFKEQ. J was trimmed by 1 base and V by 0 bases; bases with no gene match: 5.

Concerning this clonotype: A much larger clone differs from this one at a single base, so this may be a read error. The V gene is TRBV7-2, the J gene TRBJ2-1; D not resolved. Germline V CDR1 and CDR2: SGHTA, FQGNSA. The CDR3 is 14 amino acids. CDR3 DNA: TGTGCCGGCAGCTGGCAGAGCTCCTACAATGAGCAGTTCTTC. As protein: CAGSWQSSYNEQFF.

This clonotype appeared many times. V gene TRBV5-1 combines with J gene TRBJ2-3; possible D gene TRBD1, 6 bases. With 0 bases removed from V and 4 bases from J, the gap between germline ends came to 12 bases. The germline gives CDR1 SGHRS, CDR2 YFSETQ. The CDR3 totals 15 residues. The CDR3 loop is CASSLEGQLPDTQYF. CDR3 DNA: TGCGCCAGCAGCTTGGAAGGACAGCTCCCAGATACGCAGTATTTT.

This clonotype was counted between two and nine times. This sequence may be a read error, since a much larger clone differs from it by one base. This chain connects TRBV27 to TRBJ1-2, with D maybe TRBD1 (6 bases). Germline-derived CDR1 and CDR2 are MNHEY and SMNVEV (reference sequence). This CDR3 region has 13 residues. V lost 8 bases to trimming and J lost 7 bases, with 17 bases between them. CDR3 bases: TGTGCCAGCGGTCTCGACAGGTCTGGTGGCTACACCTTC. Translated, it gives CASGLDRSGGYTF.

As to this clonotype: This may come from a read error, since a much larger clone is one base off. The chain joins TRBV7-2 to TRBJ2-3; D perhaps matches TRBD1 (5 bases). Germline V CDR1 and CDR2: SGHTA, FQGNSA. The V end lost 3 bases, the J end lost 1 base, and 11 bases lay between the germline ends. This CDR3 comprises 15 residues. CDR3 coding DNA: TGTGCCAGCAGCTTCACCAGGGCCGGCACAGATACGCAGTATTTT. Its translation is CASSFTRAGTDTQYF.